This T cell receptor beta chain was sequenced in a study of blood T cells in healthy people across ages. Study results and caveats: With donor CMV status unknown, expanded clonotype changes were possibly confounded.

For the second PCR, which ran for about 6 to 12 cycles, a sample-barcoded 5' primer and a J-beta primer mix were used. In TCRdb, the 5' RACE reads were re-called with MiXCR into one record per CDR3 protein. Found here are about 1.4 million distinct CDR3 sequences, almost 60% of them singletons; the top ten hold 6.5% to 8.5%. The sample holds one count of this clonotype. Its target is not known. Trimming took off 0 bases at V and 3 bases at J, with 21 bases between the two ends. From germline, CDR1 is LGHNA and CDR2 YSLEER. The CDR3 loop spans 18 amino acids. This sequence joins TRBV4-3 and TRBJ2-7, with D possibly TRBD2 on 5 matching bases. The receptor was derived from a man younger than 35 in good health. Sequencing was performed on blood. This CDR3 reads CASSQDSRRLRLCYEQYF. DNA for the CDR3: TGCGCCAGCAGCCAAGATTCTAGGCGACTACGATTGTGCTACGAGCAGTACTTC.